A selection of T cell receptor beta chains follows, all from one sample in a study of T cell responses to AZD1222 COVID-19 vaccine. TCRdb keeps only in-frame clones here, not all; method: immunoSEQ multiplex PCR. The sample lists more than 95,000 clones, over 75% seen once, with around 20% in the top ten. Sequencing was performed on peripheral blood, taken on day 0 of AZD1222 vaccination. These receptors all come from an adult in good health. The CDR3 runs from the conserved cysteine through the conserved F or W.

cdr3_length: 13
v_call: TRBV12-3/TRBV12-4
cdr3_aa: CASSPSGYQTASF

cdr3_length: 14
v_call: TRBV19
cdr3_aa: CASRIRQGIDEQFF

cdr3_length: 15
v_call: TRBV7-9
cdr3_aa: CASSPGGYSYYGYTF

cdr3_length: 14
v_call: TRBV27
cdr3_aa: CATPPHDSQETQYF

cdr3_length: 13
v_call: TRBV10-3
cdr3_aa: CAISESDTDTQYF

cdr3_length: 15
v_call: TRBV2
cdr3_aa: CASSVSGGAFETQYF

cdr3_length: 18
v_call: TRBV7-8
cdr3_aa: CASSLVPASGVFTDTQYF

cdr3_length: 15
v_call: TRBV5-5
cdr3_aa: CASILRWLGNQPQHF

cdr3_length: 17
v_call: TRBV7-9
cdr3_aa: CASSVGQIAMGTDTQYF

cdr3_length: 15
v_call: TRBV9
cdr3_aa: CASSERGQGARGYTF

cdr3_length: 16
v_call: TRBV18
cdr3_aa: CASSPETGGGGTEAFF

cdr3_length: 13
v_call: TRBV12-5
cdr3_aa: CASGETGFTEAFF

cdr3_length: 18
v_call: TRBV12-5
cdr3_aa: CASGPGLVGGLGLKTQYF

cdr3_length: 15
v_call: TRBV27
cdr3_aa: CASSLYGPGVETQYF

cdr3_length: 19
v_call: TRBV5-5
cdr3_aa: CASSLWGWVRDRGLGTQYF

cdr3_length: 12
v_call: TRBV30
cdr3_aa: CAWRAVNYGYTF

cdr3_length: 12
v_call: TRBV24-1
cdr3_aa: CATKVFSYEQYF

cdr3_length: 15
v_call: TRBV7-9
cdr3_aa: CASSLVVGGPNEQFF

cdr3_length: 14
v_call: TRBV5-1
cdr3_aa: CASSPGGSNEKLFF

cdr3_length: 16
v_call: TRBV10-3
cdr3_aa: CAISESMTGLNQPQHF

cdr3_length: 13
v_call: TRBV7-3
cdr3_aa: CASSYPGAEKLFF

cdr3_length: 15
v_call: TRBV9
cdr3_aa: CASSRDEGANNEQFF

cdr3_length: 16
v_call: TRBV15
cdr3_aa: CATSRDPSGEGTEAFF

cdr3_length: 14
v_call: TRBV3-1/TRBV3-2
cdr3_aa: CASSFFRESPEAFF

cdr3_length: 12
v_call: TRBV29-1
cdr3_aa: CSVEILKNIQYF

cdr3_length: 13
v_call: TRBV5-6
cdr3_aa: CASSWTANTEAFF

cdr3_length: 15
v_call: TRBV9
cdr3_aa: CASGGESSYNSPLHF

cdr3_length: 15
v_call: TRBV18
cdr3_aa: CASSRQRETTTEAFF

cdr3_length: 13
v_call: TRBV27
cdr3_aa: CASSLGPQEPQHF

cdr3_length: 15
v_call: TRBV6-1
cdr3_aa: CASSEALGGEKTQYF

cdr3_length: 15
v_call: TRBV13
cdr3_aa: CASSSGTDTLYEQYF

cdr3_length: 11
v_call: TRBV20-1
cdr3_aa: CSARHPNIQYF

cdr3_length: 16
v_call: TRBV4-1
cdr3_aa: CASSQRDFVPGNTIYF

cdr3_length: 13
v_call: TRBV3-1/TRBV3-2
cdr3_aa: CASRPSGVETQYF

cdr3_length: 12
v_call: TRBV3-1/TRBV3-2
cdr3_aa: CASTLTGAEAFF

cdr3_length: 12
v_call: TRBV18
cdr3_aa: CASSLNGVEQYF

cdr3_length: 15
v_call: TRBV7-6
cdr3_aa: CASSLYDRGLGEQYF

cdr3_length: 17
v_call: TRBV5-6
cdr3_aa: CASSFAMGQTYTDTQYF

cdr3_length: 14
v_call: TRBV18
cdr3_aa: CASSPGTAEDGYTF

cdr3_length: 12
v_call: TRBV12-3/TRBV12-4
cdr3_aa: CASSLEVQPQHF

cdr3_length: 15
v_call: TRBV6-5
cdr3_aa: CASSYGGGRGYGYTF

cdr3_length: 15
v_call: TRBV6-5
cdr3_aa: CASSRGRSLDYEQYF

cdr3_length: 13
v_call: TRBV12-3/TRBV12-4
cdr3_aa: CASTWGQGLGYTF

cdr3_length: 14
v_call: TRBV4-1
cdr3_aa: CASSQVYRAETQYF

cdr3_length: 14
v_call: TRBV7-2
cdr3_aa: CASSLHRTNTEAFF

cdr3_length: 14
v_call: TRBV5-4
cdr3_aa: CASSLTGGGYGYTF

cdr3_length: 15
v_call: TRBV6-5
cdr3_aa: CASSYEGGGPYEQYF

cdr3_length: 11
v_call: TRBV12-3/TRBV12-4
cdr3_aa: CASSLSWEQFF